These 26 T cell receptor beta chains were sequenced from one sample in a study of technical replicates of blood from a handful of donors. TCRdb's table, derived via immunoSEQ multiplex PCR, lists solely in-frame clones and lacks some. The sample holds 80,000 or so clones, roughly 98% seen once. Sequenced: T cells isolated from PBMCs. The receptors come from a human donor in good health.

V usage is TRBV7-8 and J usage is TRBJ2-2; 7 bases are shared with TRBD2. CDR1 is SGHVS and CDR2 is FQNEAQ in the germline V gene. This CDR3 contains 17 residues. J lost 7 bases, V lost 5 bases, and 16 bases had no gene match. CDR3 region: CASSPGRGGSYDGELFF. The CDR3 nucleotides read TGTGCCAGCAGCCCAGGTCGGGGCGGGAGTTATGACGGGGAGCTGTTTTTT. The variable domain in full, completed from reference TRBV7-8 and TRBJ2-2, reads GAGVSQSPRYKVAKRGQDVALRCDPISGHVSLFWYQQALGQGPEFLTYFQNEAQLDKSGLPSDRFFAERPEGSVSTLKIQRTQQEDSAVYLCASSPGRGGSYDGELFFGEGSRLTVL.

The CDR3 DNA follows: TGTGCCAGCAGTTCCGGGACAGGGTACACAGATACGCAGTATTTT. Translating it yields CASSSGTGYTDTQYF. V usage is TRBV6-5 and J usage is TRBJ2-3; 9 bases align to TRBD1. The CDR3 has 15 residues. The V gene's germline CDR1 is MNHEY and CDR2 SVGAGI. The J segment lost 2 bases and the V segment lost 4 bases, leaving 4 bases of the junction unmatched.

V is TRBV5-4 and J is TRBJ2-1; TRBD2 is a possible D gene (6 bases). The CDR3 has 13 residues. Trimming stripped 5 bases from V and 4 bases from J, with 10 bases between. CDR1 and CDR2 from the germline V gene are SGHNT and YYREEE (reference sequence). The CDR3 DNA is TGTGCCAGCAGGGTAGCGGAATACAATGAGCAGTTCTTC. Its protein product is CASRVAEYNEQFF.

The rearrangement links TRBV7-9 to TRBJ2-7, with 9 bases identical to TRBD2. The length of the CDR3 is 17 residues. The junction had 13 bases not matched to a gene; V was cut back by 0 bases and J by 7 bases. The germline gives CDR1 SEHNR, CDR2 FQNEAQ (reference sequence). CDR3 DNA: TGTGCCAGCAGCTTAGCGCATTTTAGCGGGAGCAGTGGAGAGCAGTACTTC. This codes for CASSLAHFSGSSGEQYF.

The chain joins TRBV7-8 to TRBJ1-5; D is unclear. V shed 1 base and J shed 4 bases, with 8 bases lying between them. There are 14 residues in the CDR3. Germline loops: CDR1 SGHVS, CDR2 FQNEAQ. The CDR3 DNA sequence: TGTGCCAGCAGCTTAGGGAGAGGTAATCAGCCCCAGCATTTT. It yields the protein CASSLGRGNQPQHF.

The chain carries TRBV5-1 and TRBJ2-5; 9 nucleotides match TRBD2. This CDR3 is 15 amino acids long. Germline CDR1 SGHRS, CDR2 YFSETQ. V lost 1 base, J lost 2 bases, and 3 bases stayed unmatched. The CDR3 loop is CASSLRLAGQETQYF. The CDR3 coding sequence is TGCGCCAGCAGCTTGAGGCTAGCGGGGCAAGAGACCCAGTACTTC.

The CDR3 is CASSHGGGTAKNIQYF. The CDR3 DNA is TGCGCCAGCAGCCACGGTGGGGGGACGGCCAAAAACATTCAGTACTTC. The chain is built from TRBV4-1 and TRBJ2-4; possibly TRBD2 for D (6 bases). Germline V gene sequence: CDR1 MGHRA, CDR2 YSYEKL. V was cut by 3 bases and J by 1 base, with 13 bases left in between. The length of the CDR3 is 16 residues.

Details on this clone: The junction and the germline gene differ at one end; a read error may be behind it. The V call is TRBV19, the J call TRBJ2-5, with D possibly being TRBD2 (6 bases). Germline values: CDR1 LNHDA, CDR2 SQIVND (reference sequence). The CDR3 contains 17 residues. The CDR3 DNA follows: TGTGCCAGTAGTCTAGACCCGGGACGACTAGGTCAAGAGACCCAGTACTTC. It yields the protein CASSLDPGRLGQETQYF. The whole variable domain, remainder taken from reference TRBV19 and TRBJ2-5, is DGGITQSPKYLFRKEGQNVTLSCEQNLNHDAMYWYRQDPGQGLRLIYYSQIVNDFQKGDIAEGYSVSREKKESFPLTVTSAQKNPTAFYLCASSLDPGRLGQETQYFGPGTRLLVL.

J is TRBJ2-1 and V is TRBV7-8, with a possible D match to TRBD1 (6 bases). This CDR3 has 16 amino acids. The ends were cut back, 1 base at V and 8 bases at J, with 18 bases in the middle. The germline gives CDR1 SGHVS, CDR2 FQNEAQ. The CDR3 DNA sequence: TGTGCCAGCAGCTTAGTACAGGGTACCTATTCCGATGAGCAGTTCTTC. As protein: CASSLVQGTYSDEQFF.

This clone was counted a single time. The chain recombines TRBV5-3 with TRBJ2-3; possible D gene TRBD2, 5 bases. TRBV5-3 is flagged as an ORF with uncertain function. The CDR3 has 16 amino acids. Trimming left V 1 base short and J 0 bases short, with 12 bases between. The CDR3 DNA sequence: TGTGCCAGAAGCTTGAAATGGCGGGTGAGCACAGATACGCAGTATTTT. Translated, it gives CARSLKWRVSTDTQYF.

The chain has TRBV27 and TRBJ2-7; TRBD1 is a possible D gene (5 bases). This CDR3 comprises 16 residues. The V gene lost 6 bases and the J gene lost 4 bases, with 22 bases spanning the gap. The germline CDR1 and CDR2 sequences are MNHEY and SMNVEV (reference sequence). The CDR3 protein is CASSKFQGPGIYEQYF. The CDR3 DNA reads TGTGCCAGCAGCAAATTCCAGGGTCCCGGTATATACGAGCAGTACTTC.

This rearrangement joins TRBV15 to TRBJ1-1; TRBD1 matches at 8 bases. The CDR3 is 15 amino acids. With V trimmed by 8 bases and J by 3 bases, 11 bases remained unmatched. Germline values: CDR1 LNHNV, CDR2 YYDKDF (reference sequence). CDR3 DNA sequence: TGTGCCACCTCCAACCCAGGGGGCATGTACACTGAAGCTTTCTTT. The encoded protein is CATSNPGGMYTEAFF.

V usage is TRBV9 and J usage is TRBJ2-6; a weak D match, TRBD1 (6 bases). V dropped 4 bases and J dropped 2 bases, with 10 bases sitting between them. The germline V gene encodes CDR1 SGDLS and CDR2 YYNGEE. This CDR3 has 15 amino acids. CDR3 coding DNA: TGTGCCAGCAGCCATGGGGGCGCTGGGGCCAACGTCCTGACTTTC. Its translation: CASSHGGAGANVLTF.

The rearrangement uses TRBV7-8 and TRBJ1-2; 12 bases are shared with TRBD1. V was clipped by 5 bases and J by 13 bases; unmatched bases: 8. CDR1 SGHVS and CDR2 FQNEAQ come from the germline V gene. The length of the CDR3 is 13 residues. CDR3 protein: CASSEGQGAFITF. The CDR3 DNA reads as TGTGCCAGCAGCGAGGGACAGGGGGCCTTTATCACCTTC.

The V call is TRBV4-1, the J call TRBJ1-2; D gene ambiguous. There are 17 residues in the CDR3. The V gene's germline CDR1 is MGHRA and CDR2 YSYEKL. The V end was cut by 3 bases, the J end by 4 bases, with 21 bases between. CDR3 DNA sequence: TGCGCCAGCAGCCATGACCCCGTTAAAACTGGGAGCTATGGCTACACCTTC. It encodes CASSHDPVKTGSYGYTF.

This rearrangement joins TRBV19 to TRBJ1-1, with 10 nucleotides matching TRBD1. Looked up from germline, CDR1 is LNHDA and CDR2 is SQIVND (reference sequence). V dropped 4 bases and J dropped 4; count of bases not matched to a gene: 3. The CDR3 runs 14 residues. The CDR3 is CASSKRTGGTEAFF. DNA of the CDR3: TGTGCCAGTAGTAAGCGGACAGGGGGCACTGAAGCTTTCTTT.

Written as DNA, the CDR3 is TGTGCCAGCAGTGATCCCCTAACCGAGCAGTACTTC. This gives the protein CASSDPLTEQYF. This chain uses TRBV6-1 with TRBJ2-7; the D is unclear. Germline values: CDR1 MNHNS, CDR2 SASEGT. The CDR3 has 12 amino acids. With 3 bases removed from V and 6 bases from J, the gap between germline ends came to 9 bases.

The rearrangement joins TRBV28 to TRBJ2-1, with D perhaps matching TRBD2 (6 bases). The CDR3 extends over 15 amino acids. The germline gives CDR1 MDHEN, CDR2 SYDVKM. Trimming cost V 3 bases and J 5 bases, with 14 bases left between them. The CDR3 sequence is CASSFGSGVNNEQFF. Here the CDR3 DNA reads TGTGCCAGCAGTTTCGGTAGCGGAGTGAACAATGAGCAGTTCTTC.

This chain joins TRBV6-1 and TRBJ1-1; TRBD1 matches 11 bases. The germline CDR1 and CDR2 sequences are MNHNS and SASEGT. Trimming removed 0 bases from V and 13 bases from J; junction bases left unmatched: 13. The CDR3 is made up of 16 amino acids. CDR3: CASSEAGTGGPLDGFF. CDR3 coding DNA: TGTGCCAGCAGTGAAGCAGGGACAGGGGGTCCCTTGGACGGTTTCTTT.

V gene TRBV27 combines with J gene TRBJ1-4; no firm D call. The CDR3 is 13 amino acids. The ends were cut back, 5 bases at V and 3 bases at J, with 7 bases in the middle. Germline CDR1 and CDR2: MNHEY and SMNVEV (reference sequence). This chain's CDR3 is CASSPNANEKLFF. CDR3 bases: TGTGCCAGCAGTCCTAACGCTAATGAAAAACTGTTTTTT.

This sequence joins TRBV4-1 and TRBJ1-4; TRBD1 matches at 7 bases. CDR3 length: 16 amino acids. V shed 3 bases, J shed 8 bases, and the junction held 12 bases outside the gene matches. Germline V CDR1 and CDR2: MGHRA, YSYEKL. The CDR3 DNA follows: TGCGCCAGCAGCCATGGCACAGGGGCCCATCGGGAAAAACTGTTTTTT. It is translated as CASSHGTGAHREKLFF.

This clone has a handful of counts. Other DNA sequences from this sample encode an identical CDR3 as well. The rearrangement links TRBV2 to TRBJ2-7; 8 bases align to TRBD2. V gave up 8 bases and J gave up 0 bases; unmatched junction bases: 3. Germline values: CDR1 SNHLY, CDR2 FYNNEI. CDR3 size: 13 residues. The CDR3 nucleotides are TGTGCCAGCTCGGGAGGGAGCTCCTACGAGCAGTACTTC. It encodes CASSGGSSYEQYF.

This chain connects TRBV11-2 to TRBJ1-2, with D possibly matching TRBD1 (5 bases). The V end lost 3 bases, the J end lost 6 bases, and 8 bases lay between the germline ends. The CDR3 is made up of 12 amino acids. Per germline, CDR1 SGHAT and CDR2 FQNNGV. CDR3 loop: CASSFGGDGYTF. In nucleotides, the CDR3 is TGTGCCAGCAGCTTCGGGGGGGATGGCTACACCTTC.

The rearrangement joins TRBV6-5 to TRBJ2-7; D gene ambiguous. The CDR3 runs 15 residues. Germline V gene sequence: CDR1 MNHEY, CDR2 SVGAGI. Trimming removed 0 bases at V and 1 base at J, with 10 bases between. The CDR3 is CASSYSMTSSYEQYF. The CDR3 DNA reads TGTGCCAGCAGTTACTCGATGACATCTTCCTACGAGCAGTACTTC.

This clone was found a few times. The chain links TRBV5-5 to TRBJ1-1; 9 bases align to TRBD1. Germline CDR1 and CDR2: SGHKS and YYEKEE (reference sequence). This CDR3 contains 14 residues. The J segment lost 5 bases and the V segment lost 4 bases, leaving 6 bases of the junction unmatched. CDR3: CASSGGQGQTEAFF. The DNA of the CDR3 is TGTGCCAGCAGCGGGGGACAGGGTCAAACTGAAGCTTTCTTT.

The chain combines TRBV6-4 with TRBJ2-7; 9 nucleotides line up with TRBD2. This CDR3 spans 15 amino acids. Germline V gene data show CDR1 as MRHNA and CDR2 as SNTAGT. J was trimmed by 0 bases and V by 3 bases; bases with no gene match: 3. The CDR3 protein is CASSENSGGSYEQYF. CDR3 nucleotides: TGTGCCAGCAGTGAAAATAGCGGGGGCTCCTACGAGCAGTACTTC.